A selection of T cell receptor beta chains follows, all from one sample in a study of blood T cell repertoires in COVID-19. Repertoires were generated with immunoSEQ multiplex PCR, while TCRdb's copy carries only in-frame clones and drops some. The sample comprises around 130,000 clones, 85% to 90% of which are singletons, and roughly 2.1% rests with the top ten. Sequenced material: peripheral blood. These receptors came from a man aged 70 or older with active COVID-19. The CDR3 runs from the conserved cysteine through the conserved F or W. The D gene is left open where the match is weak. The size of a clone is reported for some rows only, either as once, few or many, or as a class for expanded clones.

D: TRBD1; V: TRBV5-4; size: .; J: TRBJ2-7; CDR3: CASSLGLPSTGEGTYEQYF; DNA: TGTGCCAGCAGCTTGGGTCTTCCATCGACAGGGGAAGGCACCTACGAGCAGTACTTC
D: .; V: TRBV3-1/TRBV3-2; size: .; J: TRBJ2-3; CDR3: CASNPTGRTDTQYF; DNA: TGTGCCAGCAACCCAACAGGACGCACAGATACGCAGTATTTT
D: .; V: TRBV19; size: .; J: TRBJ1-1; CDR3: CASSDRDTNTEAFF; DNA: TGTGCCAGTAGTGACCGGGACACCAACACTGAAGCTTTCTTT
D: TRBD2; V: TRBV28; size: .; J: TRBJ2-2; CDR3: CASSFPGTSAKNTGELFF; DNA: TGTGCCAGCAGTTTCCCCGGGACTAGCGCCAAGAACACCGGGGAGCTGTTTTTT
D: TRBD2; V: TRBV5-4; size: .; J: TRBJ2-5; CDR3: CASSRGGAGEVVETQYF; DNA: TGTGCCAGCAGCCGCGGGGGAGCGGGAGAGGTGGTAGAGACCCAGTACTTC
D: TRBD2; V: TRBV11-3; size: .; J: TRBJ2-2; CDR3: CASSLDGRANGELFF; DNA: TGTGCCAGCAGCTTAGACGGGAGGGCGAACGGGGAGCTGTTTTTT
D: TRBD1; V: TRBV7-9; size: .; J: TRBJ2-7; CDR3: CASSFRQGSYEQHF; DNA: TGTGCCAGCAGCTTTCGACAGGGATCCTACGAGCAGCACTTC
D: .; V: TRBV27; size: .; J: TRBJ2-2; CDR3: CASSSLNTGELFF; DNA: TGTGCCAGCAGTTCCTTGAACACCGGGGAGCTGTTTTTT
D: TRBD2; V: TRBV5-6; size: once; J: TRBJ2-3; CDR3: CASSLTSGIADTQYF; DNA: TGTGCCAGCAGCTTGACTAGCGGGATAGCAGATACGCAGTATTTT
D: .; V: TRBV27; size: .; J: TRBJ1-1; CDR3: CASTLVGGGRGTEAFF; DNA: TGTGCCAGCACTCTCGTGGGGGGAGGGCGGGGCACTGAAGCTTTCTTT
D: .; V: TRBV5-6; size: .; J: TRBJ2-7; CDR3: CASSSEGYEQYF; DNA: TGTGCCAGCAGCTCTGAGGGATACGAGCAGTACTTC
D: .; V: TRBV5-1; size: .; J: TRBJ1-4; CDR3: CASSGGFHGTEEKLFF; DNA: TGCGCCAGCAGCGGAGGATTTCATGGAACGGAAGAAAAACTGTTTTTT
D: TRBD1; V: TRBV28; size: once; J: TRBJ2-3; CDR3: CASRMGQGAADTQYF; DNA: TGTGCCAGCAGGATGGGACAGGGGGCCGCAGATACGCAGTATTTT
D: .; V: TRBV28; size: .; J: TRBJ1-5; CDR3: CAVEDSNQPQHF; DNA: TGTGCCGTTGAGGATAGCAATCAGCCCCAGCATTTT
D: TRBD2; V: TRBV5-1; size: .; J: TRBJ2-7; CDR3: CASSSPGLADYEQYF; DNA: TGCGCCAGCAGCTCCCCGGGACTAGCGGACTACGAGCAGTACTTC
D: TRBD1; V: TRBV24-1; size: .; J: TRBJ2-1; CDR3: CATRAKGDRGENEQFF; DNA: TGTGCCACCAGGGCAAAGGGGGACAGGGGGGAGAATGAGCAGTTCTTC
D: TRBD2; V: TRBV2; size: few; J: TRBJ2-3; CDR3: CASSESSGRAVDTQYF; DNA: TGTGCCAGCAGTGAAAGTAGCGGGAGGGCTGTAGATACGCAGTATTTT
D: .; V: TRBV18; size: few; J: TRBJ1-1; CDR3: CASSPAARNTEAFF; DNA: TGTGCCAGCTCACCAGCGGCACGGAACACTGAAGCTTTCTTT
D: TRBD2; V: TRBV6-5; size: .; J: TRBJ2-1; CDR3: CASITISGGYNEQFF; DNA: TGTGCCAGCATCACCATCAGCGGGGGTTACAATGAGCAGTTCTTC
D: TRBD2; V: TRBV3-1/TRBV3-2; size: .; J: TRBJ2-7; CDR3: CASSRDLAGGPYF; DNA: TGTGCCAGCAGCCGAGATCTAGCGGGAGGGCCGTACTTC
D: .; V: TRBV6-5; size: .; J: TRBJ1-5; CDR3: CAIEGFISNQPQHF; DNA: TGTGCCATCGAGGGATTTATTAGCAATCAGCCCCAGCATTTT
D: .; V: TRBV10-2; size: .; J: TRBJ2-3; CDR3: CASSEWDSTDTQYF; DNA: TGCGCCAGCAGTGAGTGGGACTCCACAGATACGCAGTATTTT
D: .; V: TRBV11-1; size: .; J: TRBJ2-1; CDR3: CASSLAGNRNEQFF; DNA: TGTGCCAGCAGCTTAGCAGGGAACAGGAATGAGCAGTTCTTC
D: TRBD2; V: TRBV5-1; size: .; J: TRBJ2-1; CDR3: CASSPTSDEQFF; DNA: TGCGCCAGCAGCCCGACTAGCGACGAGCAGTTCTTC
D: .; V: TRBV7-4; size: .; J: TRBJ1-4; CDR3: CASSLGQTTTNEKLFF; DNA: TGTGCCAGCAGCCTCGGACAGACGACAACTAATGAAAAACTGTTTTTT
D: TRBD2; V: TRBV3-1/TRBV3-2; size: .; J: TRBJ2-1; CDR3: CASSQDPGGYEQFF; DNA: TGTGCCAGCAGCCAAGATCCGGGAGGGTATGAGCAGTTCTTC
D: TRBD2; V: TRBV24-1; size: .; J: TRBJ2-7; CDR3: CATSDRASGRGEQYF; DNA: TGTGCCACCAGTGATAGGGCTAGCGGGAGAGGGGAGCAGTACTTC
D: TRBD2; V: TRBV25-1; size: .; J: TRBJ2-7; CDR3: CASSEYSGGPGEQYF; DNA: TGTGCCAGCAGTGAATATTCGGGAGGGCCTGGGGAGCAGTACTTC
D: TRBD2; V: TRBV10-1; size: .; J: TRBJ2-3; CDR3: CASSVNLAGTRDTQYF; DNA: TGCGCCAGCAGTGTCAATCTAGCGGGAACGCGAGATACGCAGTATTTT
D: TRBD2; V: TRBV4-2; size: once; J: TRBJ2-4; CDR3: CASSQLAGRDIQYF; DNA: TGTGCCAGCAGCCAACTAGCGGGGAGGGACATTCAGTACTTC
D: TRBD2; V: TRBV2; size: .; J: TRBJ2-5; CDR3: CAIIAGARETQYF; DNA: TGTGCCATTATAGCGGGCGCAAGGGAGACCCAGTACTTC
D: .; V: TRBV2; size: .; J: TRBJ1-1; CDR3: CASSGQGRGEAFF; DNA: TGTGCCAGCAGTGGGCAGGGGAGGGGTGAAGCTTTCTTT
D: .; V: TRBV5-6; size: .; J: TRBJ1-3; CDR3: CASRQGSGNTIYF; DNA: TGTGCCAGCAGGCAGGGCTCTGGAAACACCATATATTTT
D: TRBD2; V: TRBV19; size: once; J: TRBJ2-2; CDR3: CASSPHTLAGGPVGELFF; DNA: TGTGCCAGTAGTCCCCACACCCTAGCGGGAGGGCCTGTCGGGGAGCTGTTTTTT
D: TRBD1; V: TRBV3-1/TRBV3-2; size: .; J: TRBJ2-7; CDR3: CASSSPDRGSYEQYF; DNA: TGTGCCAGCAGCAGCCCGGACAGGGGGTCCTACGAGCAGTACTTC
D: TRBD1; V: TRBV7-2; size: once; J: TRBJ2-7; CDR3: CASSLTGVSSYEQYF; DNA: TGTGCCAGCAGCCTGACAGGGGTCTCCTCCTACGAGCAGTACTTC
D: TRBD1; V: TRBV24-1; size: .; J: TRBJ1-5; CDR3: CAVWTGDSNQPQHF; DNA: TGTGCCGTATGGACAGGGGATAGCAATCAGCCCCAGCATTTT
D: TRBD1; V: TRBV5-5; size: .; J: TRBJ1-5; CDR3: CASSLEGQANQPQHF; DNA: TGTGCCAGCAGCTTGGAGGGACAGGCCAATCAGCCCCAGCATTTT
D: TRBD2; V: TRBV7-2; size: .; J: TRBJ2-5; CDR3: CASSKSGLAGRQETQYF; DNA: TGTGCCAGCAGCAAATCCGGACTAGCGGGACGCCAAGAGACCCAGTACTTC
D: .; V: TRBV5-1; size: .; J: TRBJ1-4; CDR3: CASRSSNEKLFF; DNA: TGCGCCAGCAGATCGTCTAATGAAAAACTGTTTTTT
D: TRBD1; V: TRBV7-9; size: .; J: TRBJ2-5; CDR3: CASSFLRQGAETQYF; DNA: TGTGCCAGCAGCTTTCTTCGACAGGGGGCTGAGACCCAGTACTTC
D: .; V: TRBV29-1; size: .; J: TRBJ1-1; CDR3: CSVRELVEAFF; DNA: TGCAGCGTTAGGGAGCTGGTTGAAGCTTTCTTT
D: .; V: TRBV4-3; size: once; J: TRBJ1-1; CDR3: CASSPDRLNTEAFF; DNA: TGCGCCAGCAGCCCCGACAGGTTGAACACTGAAGCTTTCTTT
D: TRBD2; V: TRBV7-2; size: .; J: TRBJ2-5; CDR3: CASSLGQTSGRGETQYF; DNA: TGTGCCAGCAGCTTAGGCCAGACTAGCGGGAGGGGAGAGACCCAGTACTTC
D: .; V: TRBV27; size: .; J: TRBJ2-3; CDR3: CASSLLLEDTQYF; DNA: TGTGCCAGCAGTTTGCTTCTAGAGGATACGCAGTATTTT
D: .; V: TRBV6-2/TRBV6-3; size: .; J: TRBJ1-1; CDR3: CASSYGRGNTEAFF; DNA: TGTGCCAGCAGTTACGGCAGGGGGAACACTGAAGCTTTCTTT
D: .; V: TRBV6-2/TRBV6-3; size: once; J: TRBJ2-1; CDR3: CASSYWTRMEGEQFF; DNA: TGTGCCAGCAGTTACTGGACTCGCATGGAGGGTGAGCAGTTCTTC
D: .; V: TRBV19; size: .; J: TRBJ1-5; CDR3: CASRDIWNQPQHF; DNA: TGTGCCAGCCGGGACATCTGGAATCAGCCCCAGCATTTT
D: .; V: TRBV19; size: .; J: TRBJ2-3; CDR3: CASSLRGPSTDTQYF; DNA: TGTGCCAGTAGTCTCCGAGGGCCTAGCACAGATACGCAGTATTTT
D: TRBD2; V: TRBV4-2; size: .; J: TRBJ2-7; CDR3: CASSQDMGLAGEREQYF; DNA: TGTGCCAGCAGCCAAGATATGGGACTAGCGGGAGAAAGGGAGCAGTACTTC